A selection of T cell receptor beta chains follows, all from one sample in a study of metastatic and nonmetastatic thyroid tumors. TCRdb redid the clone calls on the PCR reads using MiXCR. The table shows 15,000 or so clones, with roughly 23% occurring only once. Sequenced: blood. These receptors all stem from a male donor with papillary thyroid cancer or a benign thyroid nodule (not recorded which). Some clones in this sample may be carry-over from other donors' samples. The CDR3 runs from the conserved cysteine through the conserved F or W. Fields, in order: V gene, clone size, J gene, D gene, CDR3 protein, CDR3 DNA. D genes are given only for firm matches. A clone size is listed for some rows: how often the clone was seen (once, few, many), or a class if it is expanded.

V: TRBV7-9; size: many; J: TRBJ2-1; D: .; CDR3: CASSAVGFQFF; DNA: TGTGCCAGCAGCGCCGTCGGTTTTCAGTTCTTC
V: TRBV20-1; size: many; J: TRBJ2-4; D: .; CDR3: CSAREPAGMENIQYF; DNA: TGCAGTGCTAGAGAACCCGCAGGGATGGAAAACATTCAGTACTTC
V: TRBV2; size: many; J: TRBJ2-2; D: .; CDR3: CASSESSTGELFF; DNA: TGTGCCAGCAGTGAAAGTAGTACCGGGGAGCTGTTTTTT
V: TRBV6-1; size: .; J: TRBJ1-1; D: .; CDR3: CASRPLGRGEAFF; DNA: TGTGCCAGCAGACCTTTAGGACGGGGTGAAGCTTTCTTT
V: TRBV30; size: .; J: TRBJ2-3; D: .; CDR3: CAWMRIWEDTQYF; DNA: TGTGCCTGGATGCGCATCTGGGAAGATACGCAGTATTTT
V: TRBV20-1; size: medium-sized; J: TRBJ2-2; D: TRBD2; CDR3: CSGGAGGQNPTGELFF; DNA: TGCAGTGGCGGAGCGGGGGGGCAGAATCCCACCGGGGAGCTGTTTTTT
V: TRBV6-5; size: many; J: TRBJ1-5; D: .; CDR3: CASSYVDTNQPQHF; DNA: TGTGCCAGCAGTTACGTGGATACCAATCAGCCCCAGCATTTT
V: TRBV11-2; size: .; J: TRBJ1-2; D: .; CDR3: CASTLLGVGYTF; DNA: TGTGCCAGCACCCTATTGGGGGTTGGCTACACCTTC
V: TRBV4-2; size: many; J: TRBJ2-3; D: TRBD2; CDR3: CASSPSGASTDTQYF; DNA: TGTGCCAGCAGCCCGAGCGGGGCTAGCACAGATACGCAGTATTTT
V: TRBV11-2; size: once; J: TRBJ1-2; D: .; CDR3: CASSLSYREEGFGYTF; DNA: TGTGCCAGCAGCTTAAGTTATAGGGAGGAGGGGTTTGGCTACACCTTC
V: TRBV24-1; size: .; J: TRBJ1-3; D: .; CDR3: CATSVPSRGDMSGNTIYF; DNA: TGTGCCACCAGTGTCCCATCGAGGGGGGACATGTCTGGAAACACCATATATTTT
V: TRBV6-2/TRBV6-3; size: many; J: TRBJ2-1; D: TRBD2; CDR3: CASSYSREREWHEQFF; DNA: TGTGCCAGCAGTTACTCCAGGGAGCGGGAGTGGCATGAGCAGTTCTTC
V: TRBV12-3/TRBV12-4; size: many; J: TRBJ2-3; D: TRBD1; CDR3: CASRPLGTGRDTQYF; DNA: TGTGCCAGCAGGCCTCTCGGGACAGGGCGAGATACGCAGTATTTT
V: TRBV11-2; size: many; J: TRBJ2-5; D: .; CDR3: CASSYVQETQYF; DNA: TGTGCCAGCAGCTACGTGCAAGAGACCCAGTACTTC
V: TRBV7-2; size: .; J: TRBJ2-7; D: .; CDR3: CASSPPGQNYEQYF; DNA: TGTGCCAGCAGCCCCCCCGGACAGAATTACGAGCAGTACTTC
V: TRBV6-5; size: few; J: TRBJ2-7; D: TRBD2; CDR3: CASSTPTSGKRSDQYF; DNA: TGTGCCAGCAGTACTCCTACTAGCGGGAAGAGGAGCGATCAGTACTTC
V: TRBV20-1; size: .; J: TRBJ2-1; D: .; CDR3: CSAREGRDGEFF; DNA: TGCAGTGCTAGAGAGGGGCGGGATGGCGAGTTCTTC
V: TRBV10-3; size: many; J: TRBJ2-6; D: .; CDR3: CAISDPNSDSGANVLTF; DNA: TGTGCCATCAGTGATCCGAACAGCGACTCTGGGGCCAACGTCCTGACTTTC
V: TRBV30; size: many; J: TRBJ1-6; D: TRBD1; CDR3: CAGQTGGSYNSPLHF; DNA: TGTGCCGGACAGACAGGGGGTTCCTATAATTCACCCCTCCACTTT
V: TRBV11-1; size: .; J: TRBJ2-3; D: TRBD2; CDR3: CASSSSGPGTDTQYF; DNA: TGTGCCAGCAGTTCTAGCGGCCCCGGCACAGATACGCAGTATTTT
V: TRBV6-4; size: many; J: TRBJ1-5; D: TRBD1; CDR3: CASSGTGSANQPQHF; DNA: TGTGCCAGCAGCGGGACAGGGTCCGCCAATCAGCCCCAGCATTTT
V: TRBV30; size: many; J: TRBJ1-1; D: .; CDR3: CACHRTGGITEAFF; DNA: TGTGCCTGCCACCGAACGGGGGGAATCACTGAAGCTTTCTTT
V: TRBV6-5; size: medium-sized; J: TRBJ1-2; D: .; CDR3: CASSYNRGAGYGYTF; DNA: TGTGCCAGCAGTTATAATCGGGGAGCGGGCTATGGCTACACCTTC
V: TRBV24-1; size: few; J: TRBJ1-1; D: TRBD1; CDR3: CATSERRNRGAFF; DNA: TGTGCCACCAGTGAGCGGCGCAACAGGGGGGCTTTCTTT
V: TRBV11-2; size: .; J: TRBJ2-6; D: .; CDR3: CASRRGQSSSEVLTF; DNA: TGTGCCAGCAGGCGGGGACAGTCCTCCTCGGAGGTCCTGACTTTC
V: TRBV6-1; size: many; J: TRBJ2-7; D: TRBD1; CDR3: CAGGDRGSGEQYF; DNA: TGTGCCGGGGGGGACAGGGGGAGTGGGGAGCAGTACTTC